This T cell receptor (beta chain) is drawn from a study of blood T cell repertoires in COVID-19. The table lists this clone with a count of one. This CDR3 region has 14 residues. The germline V gene encodes CDR1 LNHDA and CDR2 SQIVND (reference sequence). Trimming pared 3 bases from V and 4 bases from J, leaving 12 bases between. In the original analysis: Researchers report that nucleated cell counts were estimated from reference gene primer amplification. The assay was immunoSEQ multiplex PCR, and TCRdb's table has in-frame clones only and misses some. That table gives V, J and clone size, and the DNA gave D and trimming. Of almost 250,000 clones detected, around 89% appear once; the ten largest clones hold over 4%.

The TCR sequence derives from a woman aged 30 to 39 who had recovered from COVID-19. What was sequenced was PBMCs or T cells enriched from blood (not recorded which). The chain links TRBV19 to TRBJ1-1; D perhaps matches TRBD1 (5 bases). Here the CDR3 reads CASSIGGEATEAFF. CDR3 bases: TGTGCCAGTAGTATTGGGGGGGAAGCCACTGAAGCTTTCTTT.